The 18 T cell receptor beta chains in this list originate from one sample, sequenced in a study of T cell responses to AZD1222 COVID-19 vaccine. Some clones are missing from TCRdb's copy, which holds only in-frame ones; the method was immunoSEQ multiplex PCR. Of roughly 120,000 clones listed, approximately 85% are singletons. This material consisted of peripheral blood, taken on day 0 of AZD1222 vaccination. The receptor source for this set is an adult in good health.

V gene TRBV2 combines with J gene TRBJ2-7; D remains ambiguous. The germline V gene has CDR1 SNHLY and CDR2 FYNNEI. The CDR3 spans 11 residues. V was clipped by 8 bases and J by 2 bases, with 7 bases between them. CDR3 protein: CASRQTYEQYF. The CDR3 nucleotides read TGTGCCAGCCGGCAAACCTACGAGCAGTACTTC.

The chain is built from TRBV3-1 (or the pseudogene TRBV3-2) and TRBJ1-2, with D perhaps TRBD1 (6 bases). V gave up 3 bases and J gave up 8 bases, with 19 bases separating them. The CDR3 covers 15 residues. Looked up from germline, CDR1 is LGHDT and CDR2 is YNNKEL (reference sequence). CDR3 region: CASSQLAAGAGGYTF. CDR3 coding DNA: TGTGCCAGCAGCCAGCTCGCGGCAGGGGCGGGGGGCTACACCTTC.

CDR3 amino acids: CASSSLGVGPGELFF. In DNA form, the CDR3 reads TGTGCCAGCAGTTCTTTGGGGGTTGGTCCCGGGGAGCTGTTTTTT. The chain carries TRBV27 and TRBJ2-2; D could derive from TRBD1 or TRBD2 (5 bases each). CDR1 and CDR2 (germline): MNHEY, SMNVEV (reference sequence). The CDR3 has 15 residues. V dropped 4 bases and J dropped 6 bases, with 15 bases sitting between them.

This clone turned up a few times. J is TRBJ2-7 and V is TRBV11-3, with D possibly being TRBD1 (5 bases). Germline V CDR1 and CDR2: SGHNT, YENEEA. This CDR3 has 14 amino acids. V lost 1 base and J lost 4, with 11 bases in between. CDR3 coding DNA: TGTGCCAGCAGCTTAGGCAGGGCCTCTTACGAGCAGTACTTC. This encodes CASSLGRASYEQYF.

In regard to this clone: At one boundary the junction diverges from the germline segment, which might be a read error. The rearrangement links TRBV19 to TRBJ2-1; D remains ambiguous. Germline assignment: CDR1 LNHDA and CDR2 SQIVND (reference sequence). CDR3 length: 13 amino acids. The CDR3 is CASSIDLGNEQFF. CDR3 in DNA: TGTGCCAGCAGTATAGATCTGGGGAATGAGCAGTTCTTC.

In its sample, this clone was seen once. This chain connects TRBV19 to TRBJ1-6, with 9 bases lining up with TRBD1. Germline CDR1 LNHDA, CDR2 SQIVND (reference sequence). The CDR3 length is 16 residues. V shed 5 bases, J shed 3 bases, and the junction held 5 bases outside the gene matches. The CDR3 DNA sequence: TGTGCCAGTAGTCCAGAGGACAGGGGCTATAATTCACCCCTCCACTTT. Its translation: CASSPEDRGYNSPLHF.

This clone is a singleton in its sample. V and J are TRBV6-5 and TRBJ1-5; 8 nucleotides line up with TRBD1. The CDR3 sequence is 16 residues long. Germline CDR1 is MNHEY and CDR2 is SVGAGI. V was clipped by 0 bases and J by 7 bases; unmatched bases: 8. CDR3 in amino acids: CASSYSGRGRTQPQHF. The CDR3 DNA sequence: TGTGCCAGCAGTTACTCCGGCAGGGGGCGTACGCAGCCCCAGCATTTT.

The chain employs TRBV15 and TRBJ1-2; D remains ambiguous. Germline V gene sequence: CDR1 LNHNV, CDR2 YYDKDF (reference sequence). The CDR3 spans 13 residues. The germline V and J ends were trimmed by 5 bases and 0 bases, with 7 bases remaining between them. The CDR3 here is CATSRATNYGYTF. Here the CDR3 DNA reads TGTGCCACCAGCCGCGCAACTAACTATGGCTACACCTTC.

DNA of the CDR3: TGTGCCAGCAGTTACTTCGGGACCTACGAGCAGTACTTC. Its protein product is CASSYFGTYEQYF. The chain carries TRBV6-5 and TRBJ2-7, with D possibly TRBD2 on 5 matching bases. The CDR3 spans 13 residues. The germline gives CDR1 MNHEY, CDR2 SVGAGI. Trimming left V 1 base short and J 2 bases short, with 6 bases between.

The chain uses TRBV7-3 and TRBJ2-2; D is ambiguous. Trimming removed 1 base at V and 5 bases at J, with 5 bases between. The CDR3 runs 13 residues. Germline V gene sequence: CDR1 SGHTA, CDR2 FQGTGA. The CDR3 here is CASSLIGTGELFF. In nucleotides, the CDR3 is TGTGCCAGCAGCTTAATAGGGACCGGGGAGCTGTTTTTT.

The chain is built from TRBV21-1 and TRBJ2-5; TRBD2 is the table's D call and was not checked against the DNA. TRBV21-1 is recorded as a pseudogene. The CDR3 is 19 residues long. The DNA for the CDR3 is TGTGCCAGCACCCCCGGGGGGGGCACTAGCGGGGGGGCGCAAGAGACCCAGTACTTC. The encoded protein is CASTPGGGTSGGAQETQYF.

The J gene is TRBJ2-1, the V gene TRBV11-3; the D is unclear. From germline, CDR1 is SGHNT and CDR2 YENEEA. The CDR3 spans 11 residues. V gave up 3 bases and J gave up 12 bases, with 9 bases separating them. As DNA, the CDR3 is TGTGCCAGCAGCTTTGGCGGCCTGCAGTTCTTC. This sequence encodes CASSFGGLQFF.

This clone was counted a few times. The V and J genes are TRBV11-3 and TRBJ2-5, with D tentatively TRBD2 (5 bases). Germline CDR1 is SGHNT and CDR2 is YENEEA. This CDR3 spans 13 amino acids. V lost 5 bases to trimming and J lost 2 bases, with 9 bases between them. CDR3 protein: CASSPRGQETQYF. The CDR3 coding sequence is TGTGCCAGCAGCCCCCGGGGTCAAGAGACCCAGTACTTC. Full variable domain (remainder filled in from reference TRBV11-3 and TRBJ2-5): EAGVVQSPRYKIIEKKQPVAFWCNPISGHNTLYWYLQNLGQGPELLIRYENEEAVDDSQLPKDRFSAERLKGVDSTLKIQPAELGDSAVYLCASSPRGQETQYFGPGTRLLVL.

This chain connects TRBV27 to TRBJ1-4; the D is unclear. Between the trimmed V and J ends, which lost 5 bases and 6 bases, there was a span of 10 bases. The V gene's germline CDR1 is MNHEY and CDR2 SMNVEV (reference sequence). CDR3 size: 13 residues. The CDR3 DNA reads TGTGCCAGCAGTCGGCAGAACGATGAAAAACTGTTTTTT. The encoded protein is CASSRQNDEKLFF.

The CDR3 reads CASTAGTEYYNEQFF. The CDR3 DNA reads as TGTGCCAGCACCGCCGGGACAGAGTACTACAATGAGCAGTTCTTC. The chain links TRBV9 to TRBJ2-1; 7 nucleotides align to TRBD1. CDR1 is SGDLS, CDR2 YYNGEE, per germline. The CDR3 is 15 residues long. The V segment lost 6 bases and the J segment 3 bases; nucleotides outside the gene matches: 9.

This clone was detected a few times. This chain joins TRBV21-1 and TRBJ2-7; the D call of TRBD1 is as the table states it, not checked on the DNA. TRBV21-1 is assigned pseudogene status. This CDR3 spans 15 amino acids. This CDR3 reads CASSNSWGRSYEQYF. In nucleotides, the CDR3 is TGTGCCAGCAGCAATTCTTGGGGGCGATCCTACGAGCAGTACTTC.

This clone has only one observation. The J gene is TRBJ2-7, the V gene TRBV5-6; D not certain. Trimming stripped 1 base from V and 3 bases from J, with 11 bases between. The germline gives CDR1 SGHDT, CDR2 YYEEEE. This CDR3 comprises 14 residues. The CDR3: CASSLIGGDYEQYF. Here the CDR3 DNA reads TGTGCCAGCAGCTTGATCGGTGGGGACTACGAGCAGTACTTC.

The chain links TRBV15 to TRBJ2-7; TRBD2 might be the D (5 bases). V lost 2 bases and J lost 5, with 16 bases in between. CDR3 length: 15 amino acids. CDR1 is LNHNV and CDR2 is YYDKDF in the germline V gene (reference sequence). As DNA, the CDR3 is TGTGCCACCAGCAGACGAAGCGGTAACAGCAACGAGCAGTACTTC. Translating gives CATSRRSGNSNEQYF.